The 24 T cell receptor beta chains below all came from one sample that was sequenced in a study of cytomegalovirus exposure and HLA in healthy donors. 13 Jbeta primers and 60 Vbeta primers were used for the PCR. Assay: immunoSEQ multiplex PCR; the TCRdb copy retains only in-frame clones and omits some. The sample includes 100,000 to 150,000 clones, over 75% of them seen just once. Sequenced: PBMCs. These receptors were collected from a boy younger than 18 in good health and CMV-seronegative.

The genes are TRBV9 and TRBJ2-7, with D uncertain. CDR3 size: 14 residues. Germline V gives CDR1 SGDLS, CDR2 YYNGEE. Trimming took off 4 bases at V and 2 bases at J, with 13 bases between the two ends. This CDR3 is CASSLKAAAYEQYF. Written as DNA, the CDR3 is TGTGCCAGCAGCCTCAAGGCGGCAGCCTACGAGCAGTACTTC.

This chain links TRBV19 with TRBJ1-2; a weak D match, TRBD1 (6 bases). The CDR3 consists of 16 residues. Germline assignment: CDR1 LNHDA and CDR2 SQIVND (reference sequence). Trimming shortened V by 7 bases and J by 5 bases, and 23 bases separated the two germline ends. The CDR3: CASIPSRQGLRYGYTF. The CDR3, as DNA: TGTGCCAGTATACCATCCCGCCAGGGGCTCCGGTATGGCTACACCTTC.

The rearrangement uses TRBV29-1 and TRBJ1-2, with D hard to call. The germline CDR1 and CDR2 sequences are SQVTM and ANQGSEA. V was pared by 5 bases and J by 2 bases, with 6 bases between. This CDR3 has 11 residues. CDR3 loop: CSVRQNYGYTF. DNA of the CDR3: TGCAGCGTTCGCCAGAACTATGGCTACACCTTC. The entire variable domain, with the rest obtained from reference TRBV29-1 and TRBJ1-2, is as follows: SAVISQKPSRDICQRGTSLTIQCQVDSQVTMMFWYRQQPGQSLTLIATANQGSEATYESGFVIDKFPISRPNLTFSTLTVSNMSPEDSSIYLCSVRQNYGYTFGSGTRLTVV.

This chain's CDR3 is CASSLAGTSGRAGELFF. The CDR3 DNA reads TGTGCCAGCAGCCTAGCGGGGACTAGCGGGAGGGCCGGGGAGCTGTTTTTT. The chain has TRBV13 and TRBJ2-2; 16 bases map to TRBD2. CDR1 and CDR2 from the germline V gene are PRHDT and FYEKMQ (reference sequence). The CDR3 is made up of 17 amino acids. Losses at the gene ends were 5 bases for V and 6 bases for J; bases not matched to a gene: 6.

The V and J genes are TRBV2 and TRBJ2-1, with a tentative D call TRBD2 (6 bases). Germline CDR1 is SNHLY and CDR2 is FYNNEI. Trimming removed 6 bases at V and 6 bases at J, with 21 bases between. The CDR3 consists of 16 residues. The CDR3 is CASRAWDSRPTNEQFF. CDR3 nucleotide sequence: TGTGCCAGCAGAGCCTGGGACTCTAGACCAACCAATGAGCAGTTCTTC.

The chain is built from TRBV9 and TRBJ2-4; 13 bases are a match to TRBD2. This CDR3 spans 16 amino acids. Germline-derived CDR1 and CDR2 are SGDLS and YYNGEE. J was trimmed by 7 bases and V by 2 bases; bases with no gene match: 6. This CDR3 is CASSVTSGGANNIQYF. The CDR3 nucleotides read TGTGCCAGCAGCGTTACTAGCGGGGGGGCGAACAACATTCAGTACTTC.

CDR3 region: CASSWGQGLHTEAFF. Written as DNA, the CDR3 is TGTGCCAGCAGTTGGGGACAGGGGCTACACACTGAAGCTTTCTTT. V is TRBV6-1 and J is TRBJ1-1; 10 nucleotides agree with TRBD1. The CDR3 runs 15 residues. CDR1 and CDR2 from the germline V gene are MNHNS and SASEGT. J lost 3 bases, V lost 5 bases, and 6 bases had no gene match.

CDR3 DNA: TGTGCCAGCAGCTTAGATGGCGGGGGGTCCTACGAGCAGTACTTC. It encodes CASSLDGGGSYEQYF. The J gene is TRBJ2-7, the V gene TRBV7-6; 8 nucleotides align to TRBD2. The CDR3 is made up of 15 amino acids. The V gene end was trimmed by 1 base and the J gene end by 1 base; junction bases not matched to a gene: 3. Germline V gene lookup returns CDR1 SGHVS and CDR2 FNYEAQ.

This clone was observed once. The chain carries TRBV25-1 and TRBJ1-2; 12 nucleotides match TRBD1. The CDR3 extends over 17 amino acids. From germline, CDR1 is MGHDK and CDR2 SYGVNS. The junction had 8 bases not matched to a gene; V was cut back by 4 bases and J by 2 bases. This CDR3 is CASSGPGQGALNYGYTF. CDR3 coding DNA: TGTGCCAGCAGTGGACCGGGACAGGGGGCCTTAAACTATGGCTACACCTTC.

The chain couples TRBV19 to TRBJ1-1, with D possibly being TRBD1 (5 bases). The CDR3 spans 14 residues. The V and J ends lost 10 bases and 2 bases respectively, with 17 bases between them. Germline V lookup: CDR1 LNHDA, CDR2 SQIVND (reference sequence). CDR3 sequence: CATLQTETNTEAFF. The CDR3 nucleotides read TGTGCCACCCTTCAGACAGAAACCAACACTGAAGCTTTCTTT.

A remark on this clone: The junction does not match germline at one end; this may be a read error. CDR3 loop: CASSPHGLAGGFEDTQYF. CDR3 sequence (DNA): TGTGCTAGCAGCCCTCATGGACTAGCGGGAGGATTCGAAGATACGCAGTATTTT. The chain has TRBV7-7 and TRBJ2-3; 14 bases map to TRBD2. The germline gives CDR1 SSHAT, CDR2 FNYEAQ (reference sequence). CDR3 length equals 18 residues.

The gene calls are TRBV4-3 and TRBJ2-7, with TRBD2 identical over 9 bases. The germline gives CDR1 LGHNA, CDR2 YSLEER. Losses at the gene ends were 0 bases for V and 0 bases for J; bases not matched to a gene: 9. The CDR3 runs 18 residues. In nucleotides, the CDR3 is TGCGCCAGCAGCCAAGATCTCATAGCGGGAGTTAGCTCCTACGAGCAGTACTTC. It is translated as CASSQDLIAGVSSYEQYF.

V gene TRBV6-1 combines with J gene TRBJ2-2; D is perhaps TRBD1 (7 bases). Deletions cut 6 bases from V and 1 base from J, with 12 bases between. CDR1 is MNHNS, CDR2 SASEGT, per germline. CDR3 length equals 15 residues. CDR3 coding DNA: TGTGCCAGCAGATCCCAGGGGGGGAACACCGGGGAGCTGTTTTTT. Encoded protein: CASRSQGGNTGELFF.

The rearrangement uses TRBV18 and TRBJ1-2; D is unresolved. This CDR3 is built from 14 residues. The V and J ends lost 2 bases and 1 base respectively, with 8 bases between them. Looked up from germline, CDR1 is KGHSH and CDR2 is LQKENI. CDR3 DNA sequence: TGTGCCAGCTCACCAAACGAGGGTAACTATGGCTACACCTTC. This sequence encodes CASSPNEGNYGYTF.

The rearrangement links TRBV9 to TRBJ1-6; D might be TRBD1 (5 bases). V dropped 4 bases and J dropped 8 bases, with 10 bases sitting between them. The CDR3 spans 13 residues. From germline, CDR1 is SGDLS and CDR2 YYNGEE. The CDR3 nucleotides are TGTGCCAGCAGCCGGGGGGAACATTCACCCCTCCACTTT. The encoded protein is CASSRGEHSPLHF.

This chain links TRBV6-1 with TRBJ2-1; 7 positions agree with TRBD1. The J segment lost 9 bases and the V segment lost 3 bases, leaving 11 bases of the junction unmatched. Looked up from germline, CDR1 is MNHNS and CDR2 is SASEGT. The CDR3 extends over 15 amino acids. In nucleotides, the CDR3 is TGTGCCAGCAGTGAGGAGAGACAGGGTAGGGGTGAGCAGTTCTTC. It specifies CASSEERQGRGEQFF.

The V and J genes are TRBV7-2 and TRBJ2-7; 7 bases line up with TRBD1. Germline CDR1 SGHTA, CDR2 FQGNSA. The CDR3 is 14 amino acids. V dropped 5 bases and J dropped 6; count of bases not matched to a gene: 10. The chain's CDR3 is CASSLGQPPVEQYF. CDR3 DNA sequence: TGTGCCAGCAGCCTGGGACAGCCTCCCGTCGAGCAGTACTTC.

The V and J genes are TRBV27 and TRBJ1-1; D call uncertain. The CDR3 length is 13 residues. Germline V gene sequence: CDR1 MNHEY, CDR2 SMNVEV (reference sequence). Trimming shortened V by 5 bases and J by 4 bases, and 11 bases separated the two germline ends. CDR3 bases: TGTGCCAGCAGTAGGAACAGAGCCACTGAAGCTTTCTTT. Protein product: CASSRNRATEAFF.

As regards this clone: At one boundary the junction diverges from the germline segment, which might be a read error. The genes are TRBV9 and TRBJ1-4; 7 bases agree with TRBD1. Germline V gene data show CDR1 as SGDLS and CDR2 as YYNGEE. The CDR3 is 13 amino acids. CDR3 DNA sequence: TGTGCCAGCGGCGTCTCAGGGGGTGAAAAACTGCTTTTT. Protein product: CASGVSGGEKLLF.

This clone occurred a few times. CDR3 region: CASSQELAGVYNEQFF. The CDR3 coding sequence is TGCGCCAGCAGCCAAGAACTAGCGGGAGTCTACAATGAGCAGTTCTTC. The rearrangement links TRBV4-3 to TRBJ2-1; 11 bases are shared with TRBD2. V was clipped by 0 bases and J by 3 bases; unmatched bases: 1. Germline V CDR1 and CDR2: LGHNA, YSLEER. This CDR3 contains 16 residues.

The rearrangement uses TRBV13 and TRBJ2-3, with D perhaps TRBD1 (5 bases). Between the trimmed V and J ends, which lost 2 bases and 2 bases, there was a span of 14 bases. From germline, CDR1 is PRHDT and CDR2 FYEKMQ (reference sequence). This CDR3 has 16 amino acids. In DNA form, the CDR3 reads TGTGCCAGCAGCTTATTAGGGCAGGGCTCCACAGATACGCAGTATTTT. The encoded protein is CASSLLGQGSTDTQYF.

The chain employs TRBV27 and TRBJ1-1; D possibly corresponds to TRBD1 (5 bases). Trimming removed 0 bases from V and 6 bases from J, with 14 bases in between. Germline V gene sequence: CDR1 MNHEY, CDR2 SMNVEV (reference sequence). This CDR3 contains 15 residues. The CDR3 nucleotides are TGTGCCAGCAGTTTATCTTCAGGGATTGTCTCTGAAGCTTTCTTT. Translated: CASSLSSGIVSEAFF.

This chain joins TRBV11-1 and TRBJ1-1; tentatively, D is TRBD1 (5 bases). The CDR3 has 13 residues. Between the trimmed V and J ends, which lost 7 bases and 4 bases, there was a span of 13 bases. The germline V gene has CDR1 SGHAT and CDR2 FQDESV (reference sequence). For the CDR3, the DNA is TGTGCCAGCACTCCTAGGGGAGGCACTGAAGCTTTCTTT. It encodes CASTPRGGTEAFF.

The chain has TRBV29-1 and TRBJ1-2, with D possibly being TRBD1 (6 bases). Trimming removed 3 bases at V and 5 bases at J, with 10 bases between. The germline V gene has CDR1 SQVTM and CDR2 ANQGSEA. CDR3 length: 12 amino acids. In DNA, the CDR3 is TGCAGCGTTGATGTACAGGGTTATGGCTACACCTTC. It specifies CSVDVQGYGYTF. Together with reference TRBV29-1 and TRBJ1-2, the CDR3 gives the full variable domain: SAVISQKPSRDICQRGTSLTIQCQVDSQVTMMFWYRQQPGQSLTLIATANQGSEATYESGFVIDKFPISRPNLTFSTLTVSNMSPEDSSIYLCSVDVQGYGYTFGSGTRLTVV.